This TCR beta chain derives from a study of human T cells and chemical hapten exposure. The study, taken as a whole, reports: Expanded TCRs clustered into significantly more large CDR3 similarity groups than controls, the analysis revealed.

The CDR3 length is 15 residues. Germline values: CDR1 SGHRS, CDR2 YFSETQ. Trimming cost V 5 bases and J 3 bases; bases outside gene matches: 9. Individual cDNA molecules in this library carried unique molecular identifiers. TCRdb passed the RACE reads through MiXCR, listing each CDR3 protein once. The sample records 87,000 or so distinct CDR3 sequences, about 8.9% being singletons. This clonotype was found many times. As yet, its antigen is unknown. The time point: pre-sensitization, week 0. Treatment reported: therapeutic diphenylcyclopropenone sensitization with weekly scalp DPC. The receptor's source is a woman in her 40s with alopecia areata. Some clones in this sample may be carry-over from other donors' samples. The chain carries TRBV5-1 and TRBJ2-7, with 9 positions matching TRBD1. Source: whole blood, taken in connection with sensitization to the hapten diphenylcyclopropenone (DPC). CDR3 sequence (DNA): TGCGCCAGCAGATTTCAAGGGACAGGGAGCTACGAGCAGTACTTC. Its protein product is CASRFQGTGSYEQYF.